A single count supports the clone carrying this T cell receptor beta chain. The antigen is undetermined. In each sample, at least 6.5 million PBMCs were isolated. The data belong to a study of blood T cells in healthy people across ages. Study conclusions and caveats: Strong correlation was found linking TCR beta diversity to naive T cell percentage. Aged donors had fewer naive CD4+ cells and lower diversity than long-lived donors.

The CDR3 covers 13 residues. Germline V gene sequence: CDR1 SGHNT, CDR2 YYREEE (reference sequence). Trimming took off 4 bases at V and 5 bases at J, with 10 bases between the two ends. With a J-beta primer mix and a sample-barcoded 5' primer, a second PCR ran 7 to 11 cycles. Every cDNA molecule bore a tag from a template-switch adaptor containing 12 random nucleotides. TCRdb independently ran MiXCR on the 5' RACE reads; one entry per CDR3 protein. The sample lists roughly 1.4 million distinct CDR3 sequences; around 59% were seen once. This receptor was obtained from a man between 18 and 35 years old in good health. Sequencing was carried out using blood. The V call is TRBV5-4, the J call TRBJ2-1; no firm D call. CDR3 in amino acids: CASSLVWDNEQFF. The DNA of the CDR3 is TGTGCCAGCAGCCTAGTATGGGACAATGAGCAGTTCTTC.